This T cell receptor beta chain was found in a study of cytomegalovirus exposure and HLA in healthy donors. In the PCR, 60 Vbeta and 13 Jbeta primers were used. Profiled with immunoSEQ multiplex PCR; TCRdb holds only in-frame clones, not every one. The table includes 150,000 or so clones, approximately 80% detected once. Losses at the gene ends were 1 base for V and 4 bases for J; bases not matched to a gene: 3. The CDR3 has 14 amino acids. Germline values: CDR1 SGHVS, CDR2 FNYEAQ. The sequence was collected from a woman aged 50 to 60 in good health and CMV-seropositive. The material sequenced was PBMCs. The chain recombines TRBV7-6 with TRBJ2-5; 7 bases fit TRBD2. DNA for the CDR3: TGTGCCAGCAGCTTAGAGGGGAGGGTAGAGACCCAGTACTTC. Translated: CASSLEGRVETQYF.